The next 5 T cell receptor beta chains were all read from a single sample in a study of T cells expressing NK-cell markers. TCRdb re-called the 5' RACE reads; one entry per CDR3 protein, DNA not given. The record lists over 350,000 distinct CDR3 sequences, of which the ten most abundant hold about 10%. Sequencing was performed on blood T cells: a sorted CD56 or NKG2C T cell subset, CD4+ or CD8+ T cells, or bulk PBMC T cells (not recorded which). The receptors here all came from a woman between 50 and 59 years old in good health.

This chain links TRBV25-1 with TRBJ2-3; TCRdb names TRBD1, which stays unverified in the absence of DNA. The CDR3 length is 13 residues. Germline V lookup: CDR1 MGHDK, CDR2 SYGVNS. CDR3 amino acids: CASLVSGTDTQYF.

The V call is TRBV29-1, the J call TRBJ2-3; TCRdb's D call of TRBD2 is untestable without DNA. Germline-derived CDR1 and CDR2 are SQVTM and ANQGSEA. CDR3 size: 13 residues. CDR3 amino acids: CSVGTFYTDTQYF.

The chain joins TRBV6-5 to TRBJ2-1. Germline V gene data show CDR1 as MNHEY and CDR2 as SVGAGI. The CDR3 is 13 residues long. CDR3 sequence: CASSYYNTAEQFF.

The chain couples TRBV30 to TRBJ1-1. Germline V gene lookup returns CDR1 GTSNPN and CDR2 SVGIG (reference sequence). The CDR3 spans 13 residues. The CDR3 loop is CAWGGLTGTEAFF.

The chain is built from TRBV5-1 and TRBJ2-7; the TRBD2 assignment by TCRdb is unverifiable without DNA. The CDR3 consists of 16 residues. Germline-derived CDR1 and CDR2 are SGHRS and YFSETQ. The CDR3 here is CASSLGGWGPSYEQYF.